This T cell receptor (beta chain) originates from a study of T cell responses to AZD1222 COVID-19 vaccine. About the research overall: Pooled samples include second doses given at about 4 or 12 weeks. Study-wide results and limits: Only 5 or 6 AZD1222 recipients were seropositive at baseline. Nearly half of spike-specific TCRs reportedly target unmutated variant regions. The donors showed a predominance of white British ancestry and of females, with possible underestimation of clonal diversity.

Trimming cost V 5 bases and J 4 bases, with 4 bases left between them. The germline gives CDR1 KGHDR, CDR2 SFDVKD. The CDR3 is 11 amino acids. As for this clone: Its antigen is not identified.

The table came from immunoSEQ multiplex PCR; TCRdb's copy has only in-frame clones and leaves some out. This sample has under 200,000 clones, with 90% to 95% found just once. The J gene is TRBJ2-5, the V gene TRBV24-1; D is uncertain. The sample consisted of peripheral blood, taken on day 0 of AZD1222 vaccination. The sequence derives from an adult in good health. The CDR3: CATSAGETQYF. In DNA form, the CDR3 reads TGTGCCACCAGTGCGGGAGAGACCCAGTACTTC.